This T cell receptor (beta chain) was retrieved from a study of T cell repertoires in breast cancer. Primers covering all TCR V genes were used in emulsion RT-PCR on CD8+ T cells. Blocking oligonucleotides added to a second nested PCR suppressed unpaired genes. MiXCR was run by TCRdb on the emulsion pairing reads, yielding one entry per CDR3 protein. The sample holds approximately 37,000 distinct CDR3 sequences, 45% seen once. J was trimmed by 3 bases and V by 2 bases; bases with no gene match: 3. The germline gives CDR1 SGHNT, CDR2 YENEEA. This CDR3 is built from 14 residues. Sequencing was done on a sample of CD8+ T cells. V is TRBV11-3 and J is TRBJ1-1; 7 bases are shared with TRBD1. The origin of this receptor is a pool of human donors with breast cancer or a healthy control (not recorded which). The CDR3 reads CASSLQGVHTEAFF. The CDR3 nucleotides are TGTGCCAGCAGCTTACAGGGGGTCCACACTGAAGCTTTCTTT.